The 8 T cell receptor beta chains reported below all come from one sample, sequenced in a study of T cells after yellow fever vaccination. Via MiXCR, TCRdb re-called the 5' RACE reads, giving one row per CDR3 protein. The data contain 230,000 or so distinct CDR3 sequences, over 6.5% of them seen just once; the ten biggest clones take up approximately 1.1%. The sample consisted of CD4+ T cells sorted from PBMCs, taken on the day of the yellow fever booster vaccination. These receptors all come from a man aged 30 to 39 who received the YFV17D yellow fever vaccine.

This chain uses TRBV6-2 or TRBV6-3 with TRBJ2-7; the match to TRBD2 covers 11 bases. V dropped 7 bases and J dropped 1; count of bases not matched to a gene: 3. Germline V gene data show CDR1 as MNHEY and CDR2 as SVGEGT. CDR3 length equals 14 residues. CDR3 protein: CASILAGGSYEQYF. CDR3 nucleotide sequence: TGTGCCAGCATCCTAGCGGGAGGATCCTACGAGCAGTACTTC.

This clonotype was seen ten or more times. V gene TRBV7-9 combines with J gene TRBJ2-3; D is perhaps TRBD1 or TRBD2 (5 bases each). V lost 8 bases and J lost 0, with 12 bases in between. Germline assignment: CDR1 SEHNR and CDR2 FQNEAQ (reference sequence). The CDR3 length is 14 residues. As DNA, the CDR3 is TGTGCCAGCTTCCTCGGGGACAGCACAGATACGCAGTATTTT. It specifies CASFLGDSTDTQYF.

The chain is built from TRBV28 and TRBJ2-7, with D possibly TRBD1 on 5 matching bases. V lost 11 bases, J lost 4 bases, and 12 bases lay in between. Germline values: CDR1 MDHEN, CDR2 SYDVKM. This CDR3 comprises 11 residues. In nucleotides, the CDR3 is TGTGCCGGCCCGACAGCTTACGAGCAGTACTTC. This encodes CAGPTAYEQYF.

This clonotype appeared a few times. The chain recombines TRBV5-1 with TRBJ1-2; a possible D gene is TRBD1 (6 bases). The V and J ends lost 4 bases and 4 bases respectively, with 14 bases between them. CDR3 length: 14 amino acids. CDR1 SGHRS and CDR2 YFSETQ come from the germline V gene. The CDR3 DNA reads as TGCGCCAGCAGCGAGCCCGGGACACGCTATGGCTACACCTTC. Its translation: CASSEPGTRYGYTF.

This sequence joins TRBV5-5 and TRBJ2-5; no clear D gene. CDR3 length equals 13 residues. The ends were cut back, 2 bases at V and 1 base at J, with 6 bases in the middle. In germline, CDR1 is SGHKS, CDR2 YYEKEE (reference sequence). In DNA form, the CDR3 reads TGTGCCAGCAGCTTCCCCAGCCAAGAGACCCAGTACTTC. This translates into CASSFPSQETQYF.

This clonotype was observed a few times. The chain combines TRBV28 with TRBJ2-7, with D perhaps assigned TRBD1 or TRBD2 (5 bases each). V lost 5 bases to trimming and J lost 11 bases, with 25 bases between them. The germline V gene has CDR1 MDHEN and CDR2 SYDVKM. This CDR3 is built from 15 residues. CDR3 protein: CASSPPGPSSRLEYF. In DNA, the CDR3 is TGTGCCAGCAGTCCGCCGGGGCCTTCGTCTCGGTTGGAGTACTTC.

This clonotype was recorded at least ten times. This chain uses TRBV7-2 with TRBJ2-1; 7 bases agree with TRBD1. Germline V CDR1 and CDR2: SGHTA, FQGNSA. The ends lost 2 bases at V and 3 bases at J; junction bases unmatched: 1. The CDR3 has 14 amino acids. Written as DNA, the CDR3 is TGTGCCAGCAGCTTAAGGGGGCGCTACAATGAGCAGTTCTTC. Residues: CASSLRGRYNEQFF.

This clonotype has at least ten counts. CDR3 nucleotide sequence: TGCGCCAGCAGCCAACCCGACCGGGACAGCCCCGAGCAGTACTTC. Amino acid sequence: CASSQPDRDSPEQYF. V and J are TRBV4-1 and TRBJ2-7; TRBD1 agrees at 7 bases. Per germline, CDR1 MGHRA and CDR2 YSYEKL. This CDR3 contains 15 residues. With 2 bases clipped from V and 6 bases from J, the junction kept 10 bases outside the gene matches.